This TCR beta chain was sequenced in a study of glioma-infiltrating T cells. Study results and caveats: Signature shared blood CDR3 motifs were enriched in low-divergence and depleted in high-divergence patients.

About this clonotype: The antigen is not known.

The CDR3 runs 15 residues. Germline V gene lookup returns CDR1 LGHNA and CDR2 YNFKEQ. The J segment lost 6 bases and the V segment lost 0 bases, leaving 7 bases of the junction unmatched. Amplification of TCR alpha and beta CDR3 regions from RNA used iRepertoire nested multiplex PCR. TCRdb passed the multiplex PCR reads through MiXCR, listing each CDR3 protein once. In the table there are roughly 350,000 distinct CDR3 sequences, around 45% of which are singletons. The sequenced sample was glioma tissue, nonneoplastic brain tissue, or PBMCs (not recorded which). The rearrangement links TRBV4-2 to TRBJ1-2; 7 bases line up with TRBD1. The sequence was obtained from a human donor with low-grade glioma or glioblastoma, undergoing nonglioma brain surgery, or in good health (not recorded which). The CDR3 sequence is CASSQESRQGDGYTF. As DNA, the CDR3 is TGTGCCAGCAGCCAAGAATCGCGACAGGGCGATGGCTACACCTTC.